Following are 20 T cell receptor beta chains from one sample sequenced in a study of control samples from healthy donors and cancer patients. TCRdb keeps only in-frame clones here, not all; method: immunoSEQ multiplex PCR. The data hold approximately 160,000 clones, with around 94% observed a single time. Material: blood. The receptor set was obtained from a woman aged 18-35 years in good health.

The gene calls are TRBV9 and TRBJ2-5; a possible D gene is TRBD2 (6 bases). V lost 3 bases to trimming and J lost 5 bases, with 17 bases between them. This CDR3 spans 15 amino acids. Germline V gene data show CDR1 as SGDLS and CDR2 as YYNGEE. The chain's CDR3 is CASSGDGGLRETQYF. CDR3 bases: TGTGCCAGCAGCGGGGACGGGGGTTTAAGGGAGACCCAGTACTTC. Full variable domain (rest looked up from reference TRBV9 and TRBJ2-5): DSGVTQTPKHLITATGQRVTLRCSPRSGDLSVYWYQQSLDQGLQFLIQYYNGEERAKGNILERFSAQQFPDLHSELNLSSLELGDSALYFCASSGDGGLRETQYFGPGTRLLVL.

The rearrangement joins TRBV28 to TRBJ1-4; D is unresolved. The CDR3 runs 14 residues. CDR1 is MDHEN, CDR2 SYDVKM, per germline. The V gene lost 3 bases and the J gene lost 4 bases, with 9 bases spanning the gap. The DNA for the CDR3 is TGTGCCAGCAGTTTTAATGGGCTTAATGAAAAACTGTTTTTT. It codes for CASSFNGLNEKLFF. Together with reference TRBV28 and TRBJ1-4, the CDR3 gives the full variable domain: DVKVTQSSRYLVKRTGEKVFLECVQDMDHENMFWYRQDPGLGLRLIYFSYDVKMKEKGDIPEGYSVSREKKERFSLILESASTNQTSMYLCASSFNGLNEKLFFGSGTQLSVL.

This sequence joins TRBV10-3 and TRBJ1-2, with 7 bases that match TRBD1. The V gene's germline CDR1 is ENHRY and CDR2 SYGVKD. The J segment lost 1 base and the V segment lost 1 base, leaving 9 bases of the junction unmatched. The CDR3 totals 17 residues. CDR3 in amino acids: CAISEWSQAGGNYGYTF. The CDR3 DNA reads as TGTGCCATCAGTGAGTGGAGTCAGGCAGGGGGTAACTATGGCTACACCTTC.

The V call is TRBV28, the J call TRBJ1-5; D not resolved. Germline assignment: CDR1 MDHEN and CDR2 SYDVKM. CDR3 length: 12 amino acids. Trimming cost V 9 bases and J 1 base, with 7 bases left between them. The CDR3 loop is CASGGSNQPQHF. Here the CDR3 DNA reads TGTGCCAGTGGTGGGAGCAATCAGCCCCAGCATTTT.

The chain uses TRBV21-1 and TRBJ2-3; TRBD2 was called by the table and not checked on the DNA. TRBV21-1 is shown as a pseudogene. This CDR3 region has 20 residues. The CDR3 DNA follows: TGTGCCAGCAGCAAATTGGGAGTGGGGACTAGCGGGACTCGCACAGATACGCAGTATTTT. This translates into CASSKLGVGTSGTRTDTQYF.

Turning to this clone: A read error may account for a junction end that differs from germline. This sequence joins TRBV28 and TRBJ1-4; D not resolved. CDR1 is MDHEN and CDR2 is SYDVKM in the germline V gene. CDR3 size: 10 residues. CDR3 coding DNA: TGTGCCAGCAGCCATGAGAAACTGTTTTTT. It is translated as CASSHEKLFF.

The chain links TRBV5-1 to TRBJ2-1; unclear D gene. In germline, CDR1 is SGHRS, CDR2 YFSETQ. V shed 0 bases and J shed 4 bases, with 14 bases lying between them. The CDR3 loop spans 16 amino acids. The chain's CDR3 is CASSLGRSGAYNEQFF. Here the CDR3 DNA reads TGCGCCAGCAGCTTGGGGCGGAGTGGCGCTTACAATGAGCAGTTCTTC.

V and J are TRBV19 and TRBJ1-1; D ambiguous. The CDR3 has 12 amino acids. Germline CDR1 and CDR2: LNHDA and SQIVND (reference sequence). Deletions cut 5 bases from V and 10 bases from J, with 14 bases between. This CDR3 is CASSFYDGGAFF. DNA for the CDR3: TGTGCCAGTAGTTTCTATGACGGAGGAGCTTTCTTT.

The V gene is TRBV6-2 or TRBV6-3, the J gene TRBJ2-1, with D maybe TRBD2 (5 bases). The CDR3 has 16 residues. Per the germline V gene, CDR1 is MNHEY and CDR2 is SVGEGT. V was clipped by 6 bases and J by 3 bases, with 18 bases between them. CDR3 in amino acids: CASSWRREGYYNEQFF. The CDR3, as DNA: TGTGCCAGCAGCTGGCGTCGTGAGGGATACTACAATGAGCAGTTCTTC.

This rearrangement joins TRBV7-3 to TRBJ2-2, with D unclear. Germline loops: CDR1 SGHTA, CDR2 FQGTGA. The V end lost 5 bases, the J end lost 5 bases, and 6 bases lay between the germline ends. The CDR3 is 12 residues long. As DNA, the CDR3 is TGTGCCAGCAGCCCCGGGACCGGGGAGCTGTTTTTT. Translated, it gives CASSPGTGELFF.

This chain's CDR3 is CSVEVGYEQYF. CDR3 DNA sequence: TGCAGCGTTGAAGTGGGCTACGAGCAGTACTTC. The rearrangement joins TRBV29-1 to TRBJ2-7; unclear D gene. Germline CDR1 SQVTM, CDR2 ANQGSEA. The V end lost 1 base, the J end lost 3 bases, and 4 bases lay between the germline ends. CDR3 length equals 11 residues.

On this clone itself: The sample has other DNA sequences that encode this CDR3 too. J is TRBJ1-2 and V is TRBV10-2; D is perhaps TRBD1 (5 bases). The V gene's germline CDR1 is WSHSY and CDR2 SAAADI. This CDR3 has 12 amino acids. Trimming left V 6 bases short and J 3 bases short, with 8 bases between. The CDR3, as DNA: TGCGCCAGCAGGCGGGACGACTATGGCTACACCTTC. Its translation is CASRRDDYGYTF.

The chain links TRBV24-1 to TRBJ2-5; tentative D call: TRBD2 (5 bases). With 5 bases removed from V and 2 bases from J, the gap between germline ends came to 14 bases. The germline gives CDR1 KGHDR, CDR2 SFDVKD. This CDR3 spans 15 amino acids. The CDR3 reads CATSGEGEGQETQYF. CDR3 nucleotide sequence: TGTGCCACCAGTGGTGAGGGAGAGGGACAAGAGACCCAGTACTTC.

The chain joins TRBV3-1 (or the pseudogene TRBV3-2) to TRBJ1-2; TRBD1 is a possible D gene (5 bases). Per the germline V gene, CDR1 is LGHDT and CDR2 is YNNKEL (reference sequence). Trimming left V 7 bases short and J 8 bases short, with 20 bases between. The CDR3 runs to 14 residues. CDR3 DNA: TGTGCCAGCACCACGCTGGGGCGCATCATCGGCTACACCTTC. It encodes CASTTLGRIIGYTF.

V and J are TRBV9 and TRBJ1-1; D is perhaps TRBD1 (6 bases). This CDR3 region has 15 residues. Trimming stripped 3 bases from V and 0 bases from J, with 12 bases between. Germline values: CDR1 SGDLS, CDR2 YYNGEE. CDR3 nucleotides: TGTGCCAGCAGCGAGGGACACCTCATGAACACTGAAGCTTTCTTT. It yields the protein CASSEGHLMNTEAFF.

The chain employs TRBV16 and TRBJ2-7; TRBD1 matches at 8 bases. The CDR3 covers 14 residues. Germline-derived CDR1 and CDR2 are KGHSY and FQNENV. J gave up 6 bases and V 1 base, and 5 bases lay outside the gene matches. Written as DNA, the CDR3 is TGTGCCAGCAGCCAATGGACAGGGAGTCCCGAGCAGTACTTC. This translates into CASSQWTGSPEQYF.

The chain employs TRBV27 and TRBJ1-3; no definite D call. Germline values: CDR1 MNHEY, CDR2 SMNVEV (reference sequence). CDR3 size: 14 residues. V lost 5 bases and J lost 2, with 10 bases in between. The CDR3 nucleotides are TGTGCCAGCAGTCCCCAGATAGCTGGAAACACCATATATTTT. It codes for CASSPQIAGNTIYF.

The chain joins TRBV12-3 or TRBV12-4 to TRBJ1-4; D not certain. Trimming left V 6 bases short and J 10 bases short, with 15 bases between. The CDR3 length is 13 residues. DNA for the CDR3: TGTGCCAGCAGGTCTTCAGAGACCGGAAAACTGTTTTTT. It encodes CASRSSETGKLFF.

The chain joins TRBV7-9 to TRBJ2-5, with D tentatively TRBD1 or TRBD2 (6 bases each). Germline assignment: CDR1 SEHNR and CDR2 FQNEAQ (reference sequence). The V end lost 5 bases, the J end lost 1 base, and 11 bases lay between the germline ends. The CDR3 contains 14 residues. Here the CDR3 reads CASSPEGGQETQYF. In DNA, the CDR3 is TGTGCCAGCAGCCCCGAGGGGGGCCAAGAGACCCAGTACTTC.

The chain recombines TRBV3-1 (or the pseudogene TRBV3-2) with TRBJ2-7, with TRBD1 identical over 9 bases. The CDR3 is made up of 13 amino acids. Germline V lookup: CDR1 LGHDT, CDR2 YNNKEL (reference sequence). Trimming at V came to 4 bases and at J to 5 bases, leaving 3 bases not matched to a gene. CDR3 region: CASSPGTGNEQYF. DNA for the CDR3: TGTGCCAGCAGCCCGGGGACAGGGAACGAGCAGTACTTC.